This TCR beta chain was sequenced in a study of technical replicates of blood from a handful of donors. Trimming took off 4 bases at V and 2 bases at J, with 11 bases between the two ends. The length of the CDR3 is 14 residues. CDR1 and CDR2 (germline): MNHNY, SVGAGI (reference sequence). Profiling relied on immunoSEQ multiplex PCR, and the TCRdb table lists in-frame clones only, not all of them. Seen here are tens of thousands of clones, 85% to 95% observed once, and the top ten hold approximately 0.45%. The J gene is TRBJ1-2, the V gene TRBV6-6; possible D gene TRBD1, 5 bases. This sequence was found in a human donor in good health. Input material: T cells isolated from PBMCs. In DNA, the CDR3 is TGTGCCAGCAGTTTGGCAGGGCGGAACTATGGCTACACCTTC. This gives the protein CASSLAGRNYGYTF.